The clone carrying this T cell receptor (beta chain) was observed a handful of times. Next came a second PCR, run for about 7 to 12 cycles, which used a sample-barcoded 5' primer along with a J-beta primer mix. Every individual sample yielded 2.5 million or more paired-end reads (each containing CDR3). One entry per CDR3 protein results from TCRdb running MiXCR on the 5' RACE reads. Here the sample spans around 1,000,000 distinct CDR3 sequences, approximately 26% being singletons. The sample belongs to a study of blood T cells in healthy people across ages. Germline assignment: CDR1 MGHRA and CDR2 YSYEKL. V gave up 4 bases and J gave up 5 bases, with 18 bases separating them. This CDR3 comprises 15 residues. These data are also associated with another study on T cells of mothers and their children. From that report: Samples came from a few healthy Caucasian mothers and their six children.

This receptor was taken from a girl under 10 years old in good health. The sequenced material came from blood. This chain connects TRBV4-1 to TRBJ2-7; a possible D gene is TRBD1 (6 bases). CDR3 residues: CASSRLYGTPNEQYF. The CDR3 nucleotides are TGCGCCAGCAGCCGACTCTACGGGACACCCAACGAGCAGTACTTC.